The 31 T cell receptor beta chains below were found in one sample sequenced in a study of T cells expressing NK-cell markers. TCRdb reworked the 5' RACE reads into one entry per CDR3 protein, no DNA. The table lists over 100,000 distinct CDR3 sequences. The sequenced material came from blood T cells: a sorted CD56 or NKG2C T cell subset, CD4+ or CD8+ T cells, or bulk PBMC T cells (not recorded which). These receptors originate from a woman between 18 and 70 years old in good health.

This chain joins TRBV6-1 and TRBJ2-4; TCRdb picks TRBD1, but there is no DNA to check that call. The CDR3 consists of 16 residues. Germline CDR1 is MNHNS and CDR2 is SASEGT. CDR3 protein: CASSEAWGGVKNIQYF.

This chain joins TRBV5-6 and TRBJ2-1; the TCRdb D gene call, TRBD1, has no DNA to confirm it. CDR1 is SGHDT, CDR2 YYEEEE, per germline. CDR3 size: 14 residues. CDR3 protein: CASSYGTLGAEQFF.

The V gene is TRBV20-1, the J gene TRBJ1-1; TCRdb's D call of TRBD1 is untestable without DNA. Germline V gene sequence: CDR1 DFQATT, CDR2 SNEGSKA (reference sequence). There are 12 residues in the CDR3. Here the CDR3 reads CSAPRENTEAFF.

This chain uses TRBV5-6 with TRBJ2-1; TCRdb picks TRBD2, but there is no DNA to check that call. The CDR3 is 15 residues long. Germline V gives CDR1 SGHDT, CDR2 YYEEEE. The CDR3 loop reads CASSLSSGGAHEQFF.

V usage is TRBV7-2 and J usage is TRBJ2-2. CDR1 is SGHTA, CDR2 FQGNSA, per germline. The CDR3 extends over 15 amino acids. The chain's CDR3 is CASSPYSSATGELFF. Using reference TRBV7-2 and TRBJ2-2 for the parts outside the CDR3, the full variable domain is GAGVSQSPSNKVTEKGKDVELRCDPISGHTALYWYRQSLGQGLEFLIYFQGNSAPDKSGLPSDRFSAERTGGSVSTLTIQRTQQEDSAVYLCASSPYSSATGELFFGEGSRLTVL.

V usage is TRBV20-1 and J usage is TRBJ2-1; TCRdb proposes TRBD1, but this gene call is untestable without DNA. The V gene's germline CDR1 is DFQATT and CDR2 SNEGSKA (reference sequence). CDR3 length equals 16 residues. Here the CDR3 reads CSALDRGQSSYNEQFF.

The chain has TRBV4-1 and TRBJ2-2; the D call from TCRdb, TRBD1, cannot be confirmed without DNA. This CDR3 has 16 amino acids. Germline V gives CDR1 MGHRA, CDR2 YSYEKL. CDR3 residues: CASSQEILGVPGELFF.

V gene TRBV19 combines with J gene TRBJ2-1; TCRdb indicates TRBD1, and absent DNA this call remains unverified. The CDR3 length is 17 residues. CDR1 is LNHDA and CDR2 is SQIVND in the germline V gene (reference sequence). This CDR3 is CASSKIPGQGFYNEQFF.

This chain connects TRBV4-1 to TRBJ1-2. CDR1 is MGHRA, CDR2 YSYEKL, per germline. This CDR3 spans 14 amino acids. The CDR3 sequence: CASSQGYAVYGYTF.

The chain combines TRBV20-1 with TRBJ2-7; as DNA is missing, the TRBD2 call by TCRdb cannot be tested. CDR3 length: 15 residues. Germline V lookup: CDR1 DFQATT, CDR2 SNEGSKA (reference sequence). The CDR3 spells CSATPGEDHAYEQYF.

This rearrangement joins TRBV12-5 to TRBJ1-5. CDR1 and CDR2 (germline): LGHNT, FRNRAP. The CDR3 loop spans 11 amino acids. CDR3 amino acids: CASGQSRPQHF.

This CDR3 is CASSWLGQYEQYF. The chain is built from TRBV7-2 and TRBJ2-7; with no DNA, the TCRdb D assignment of TRBD1 cannot be verified. Germline-derived CDR1 and CDR2 are SGHTA and FQGNSA. There are 13 residues in the CDR3.

The chain combines TRBV12-3 or TRBV12-4 with TRBJ2-1; checking the TCRdb D call of TRBD1 is not possible without DNA. This CDR3 spans 13 amino acids. The CDR3: CASSILQGNEQFF.

The chain recombines TRBV6-6 with TRBJ1-1; the TCRdb D gene call, TRBD1, has no DNA to confirm it. Per germline, CDR1 MNHNY and CDR2 SVGAGI (reference sequence). This CDR3 has 13 amino acids. CDR3 sequence reads: CASIGVMNTEAFF.

The chain recombines TRBV30 with TRBJ1-1. Germline V CDR1 and CDR2: GTSNPN, SVGIG (reference sequence). The CDR3 is made up of 13 amino acids. The CDR3 region is CAWSVDFNTEAFF.

The genes are TRBV14 and TRBJ2-2. CDR3 length: 14 amino acids. From germline, CDR1 is SGHDN and CDR2 FVKESK. CDR3: CASSQVVHTGELFF.

The V gene is TRBV12-3 or TRBV12-4, the J gene TRBJ1-1; the D call of TRBD1 rests on TCRdb alone, since no DNA is present to check it. CDR3 size: 12 residues. CDR3 in amino acids: CASRPPNTEAFF.

CDR3 sequence reads: CASSQAGPTGVDTQYF. The chain links TRBV4-2 to TRBJ2-3; TCRdb designates TRBD2, a call that cannot be tested without DNA. Germline CDR1 is LGHNA and CDR2 is YNFKEQ. This CDR3 is 16 amino acids long.

The CDR3: CASSLIWGGATDTQYF. This chain joins TRBV7-2 and TRBJ2-3; TCRdb outputs TRBD2, but without DNA this stays unchecked. There are 16 residues in the CDR3. CDR1 SGHTA and CDR2 FQGNSA come from the germline V gene. The whole variable domain, filled in from reference TRBV7-2 and TRBJ2-3, reads GAGVSQSPSNKVTEKGKDVELRCDPISGHTALYWYRQSLGQGLEFLIYFQGNSAPDKSGLPSDRFSAERTGGSVSTLTIQRTQQEDSAVYLCASSLIWGGATDTQYFGPGTRLTVL.

The V and J genes are TRBV2 and TRBJ2-3. Per the germline V gene, CDR1 is SNHLY and CDR2 is FYNNEI. CDR3 length: 11 residues. The CDR3 loop reads CASLGTDTQYF.

The V and J genes are TRBV28 and TRBJ2-2; lacking DNA, the TRBD2 call made by TCRdb goes unchecked. This CDR3 is 12 amino acids long. Germline loops: CDR1 MDHEN, CDR2 SYDVKM. Here the CDR3 reads CASVRESGELFF.

This chain connects TRBV20-1 to TRBJ2-5; TCRdb's D call, TRBD2, is unchecked because there is no DNA. This CDR3 spans 17 amino acids. Germline CDR1 is DFQATT and CDR2 is SNEGSKA (reference sequence). The CDR3 reads CSARDTLDYQYQETQYF.

The chain joins TRBV13 to TRBJ2-5; absent DNA, TCRdb's TRBD2 call cannot be checked. The CDR3 totals 15 residues. Germline V gene sequence: CDR1 PRHDT, CDR2 FYEKMQ (reference sequence). The CDR3 is CASGQDSGERETQYF.

The chain recombines TRBV29-1 with TRBJ2-7. Per germline, CDR1 SQVTM and CDR2 ANQGSEA. There are 11 residues in the CDR3. This CDR3 reads CSVASQIEQYF.

The chain combines TRBV27 with TRBJ2-7; TCRdb lists TRBD1, though no DNA is available to test this call. The CDR3 is 13 residues long. Looked up from germline, CDR1 is MNHEY and CDR2 is SMNVEV (reference sequence). CDR3 amino acids: CASSSAGPYEQYF.

This sequence joins TRBV12-3 or TRBV12-4 and TRBJ2-7; TCRdb calls TRBD2, which cannot be checked without DNA. The CDR3 loop spans 17 amino acids. The CDR3 is CASSLAIRTDERYEQYF.

The rearrangement joins TRBV6-2 or TRBV6-3 to TRBJ2-3. The CDR3 contains 16 residues. Germline V gene sequence: CDR1 MNHEY, CDR2 SVGEGT. The CDR3 is CASSYSSPGGTDTQYF.

This chain links TRBV11-2 with TRBJ2-7; absent DNA, TCRdb's TRBD1 call cannot be checked. CDR1 and CDR2 from the germline V gene are SGHAT and FQNNGV. The CDR3 is 14 amino acids. CDR3 protein: CASSLGFEGGEQYF.

V and J are TRBV29-1 and TRBJ2-3. The CDR3 spans 12 residues. Germline values: CDR1 SQVTM, CDR2 ANQGSEA. CDR3: CCVEIPIDTQYF.

The chain has TRBV10-1 and TRBJ2-1; without DNA, the TCRdb call of TRBD2 cannot be checked. The germline gives CDR1 WNHNN, CDR2 SYGVQD (reference sequence). The CDR3 loop spans 15 amino acids. CDR3 protein: CASSGLAGVRNEQFF.

V is TRBV6-1 and J is TRBJ2-3; TCRdb indicates TRBD2, and absent DNA this call remains unverified. Germline V gene data show CDR1 as MNHNS and CDR2 as SASEGT. The CDR3 runs 16 residues. The CDR3 reads CASSGTSGGEVDTQYF.